This is a list of T cell receptor beta chains from one sample in a study of T cells in Graves' hyperthyroidism and ophthalmopathy. One entry per CDR3 protein, called by TCRdb with MiXCR from the multiplex PCR reads. The table shows about 570,000 distinct CDR3 sequences, with more than 45% occurring only once. Sequencing was done on a sample of peripheral blood or thyroid tissue (not recorded which). The receptors come from an adult woman with Graves' disease, either hyperthyroidism or ophthalmopathy (not recorded which). Each CDR3 is given with its conserved first and last residue. The order of the fields is D gene, clone size, J gene, V gene, CDR3 DNA, CDR3 protein. A D gene is named only where the DNA matches it firmly. For some rows the clone size is stated as once, few or many, or as a class when expanded; others skip it.

D gene: .
clone size: many
J gene: TRBJ1-3
V gene: TRBV4-1
CDR3 DNA: TGCGCCAGCAGCCAAGATCCAGCCGGATTAAACACCATATATTTT
CDR3 protein: CASSQDPAGLNTIYF

D gene: .
clone size: .
J gene: TRBJ2-5
V gene: TRBV25-1
CDR3 DNA: TGTGCCAGCAGTGGAGGGAGGCTCCAAGAGACCCAGTACTTC
CDR3 protein: CASSGGRLQETQYF

D gene: .
clone size: .
J gene: TRBJ2-1
V gene: TRBV24-1
CDR3 DNA: TGTGCCACCAGTGATTACAGGGTTGATGAGCAGTTCTTC
CDR3 protein: CATSDYRVDEQFF

D gene: .
clone size: many
J gene: TRBJ2-5
V gene: TRBV12-5
CDR3 DNA: TGTGCTAGTGGTTTGGGACTACCTCAAGAGACCCAGTACTTC
CDR3 protein: CASGLGLPQETQYF

D gene: .
clone size: .
J gene: TRBJ2-7
V gene: TRBV10-3
CDR3 DNA: TGTGCCATCAAGGGGAAATACGAGCAGTACTTC
CDR3 protein: CAIKGKYEQYF

D gene: .
clone size: .
J gene: TRBJ1-1
V gene: TRBV20-1
CDR3 DNA: TGCAGTGCTAGAGATCCACTGACCTTATCGAACACTGAAGCTTTCTTT
CDR3 protein: CSARDPLTLSNTEAFF

D gene: .
clone size: .
J gene: TRBJ1-1
V gene: TRBV11-2
CDR3 DNA: TGTGCCAGCAGCTTAGTCAAGGAGACGGCTTTCTTT
CDR3 protein: CASSLVKETAFF

D gene: TRBD2
clone size: .
J gene: TRBJ2-5
V gene: TRBV6-1
CDR3 DNA: TGTGCCAGCAGTGAGAACAGCGGGATGATGGAGACCCAGTACTTC
CDR3 protein: CASSENSGMMETQYF

D gene: .
clone size: few
J gene: TRBJ1-6
V gene: TRBV2
CDR3 DNA: TGTGCCAGCATGCTCCAGGGGCCGAATTCACCCCTCCACTTT
CDR3 protein: CASMLQGPNSPLHF

D gene: .
clone size: .
J gene: TRBJ1-3
V gene: TRBV5-1
CDR3 DNA: TGCGCCAGCAGCTGGGGAGGCCCCGTCTCTGGAAACACCATATATTTT
CDR3 protein: CASSWGGPVSGNTIYF

D gene: .
clone size: .
J gene: TRBJ2-2
V gene: TRBV9
CDR3 DNA: TGTGCCAGCAGCGTAGACCCTGGGGCCGGGGAGCTGTTTTTT
CDR3 protein: CASSVDPGAGELFF

D gene: .
clone size: many
J gene: TRBJ2-7
V gene: TRBV6-6
CDR3 DNA: TGTGCCAGCAGTCCGCTGTGGTACGAGCAGTACTTC
CDR3 protein: CASSPLWYEQYF

D gene: TRBD1
clone size: .
J gene: TRBJ1-1
V gene: TRBV2
CDR3 DNA: TGTGCCAGCAGGGGACAGGGCCCCTCCATCAGTGAAGCTTTCTTT
CDR3 protein: CASRGQGPSISEAFF

D gene: .
clone size: .
J gene: TRBJ1-2
V gene: TRBV5-1
CDR3 DNA: TGCGCCAGCAGCTTGGGACACGTGAACTATGGCTACACCTTC
CDR3 protein: CASSLGHVNYGYTF